This T cell receptor (beta chain) was sequenced in a study of cytomegalovirus exposure and HLA in healthy donors. CDR3 length: 17 amino acids. The germline V gene has CDR1 LNHDA and CDR2 SQIVND (reference sequence). The V end lost 4 bases, the J end lost 0 bases, and 13 bases lay between the germline ends. The study ran its PCR with 60 Vbeta and 13 Jbeta primers. Measured with immunoSEQ multiplex PCR; TCRdb has only the in-frame clones, and not every one. The sample yields 30,000 to 40,000 clones, 40% to 50% seen once. The receptor was derived from a woman in her forties or fifties in good health and CMV-seronegative. This chain connects TRBV19 to TRBJ2-6, with a tentative D call TRBD1 (6 bases). Sequenced: PBMCs. Written as DNA, the CDR3 is TGTGCCAGTAGTACAAGACAGGAACCCTCTGGGGCCAACGTCCTGACTTTC. It specifies CASSTRQEPSGANVLTF.